These 28 T cell receptor beta chains were all obtained from the same sample, sequenced in a study of OX40 agonist ivuxolimab in advanced cancers. This table comes from immunoSEQ multiplex PCR, and its TCRdb copy is limited to in-frame clones, with some not included. The data contain some 73,000 clones, about 90% of them seen just once; the ten biggest clones take up under 1%. The source material was CD4+ or CD8+ T cells sorted from blood, sampled in a trial of the OX40 agonist ivuxolimab. The receptors come from an adult with an advanced solid tumor such as melanoma, head and neck, liver or kidney cancer.

The chain is built from TRBV14 and TRBJ1-2, with D maybe TRBD1 (6 bases). Between the trimmed V and J ends, which lost 4 bases and 2 bases, there was a span of 17 bases. Germline loops: CDR1 SGHDN, CDR2 FVKESK. The CDR3 spans 16 residues. CDR3 DNA: TGTGCCAGCAGCCCGACGTCCGGGACAAGAAACTATGGCTACACCTTC. Residues: CASSPTSGTRNYGYTF.

Only one count was recorded for this clone. The chain combines TRBV25-1 with TRBJ1-2; D may be TRBD1 (5 bases). V dropped 4 bases and J dropped 12 bases, with 18 bases sitting between them. Per germline, CDR1 MGHDK and CDR2 SYGVNS. The CDR3 totals 13 residues. CDR3: CASSAEQVLGHTF. The DNA for the CDR3 is TGTGCCAGCAGTGCGGAACAGGTCCTAGGCCACACCTTC.

This clone was counted only a few times. The chain employs TRBV30 and TRBJ1-2, with D maybe TRBD1 (6 bases). From germline, CDR1 is GTSNPN and CDR2 SVGIG (reference sequence). Trimming left V 0 bases short and J 4 bases short, with 9 bases between. The CDR3 has 13 residues. The CDR3 loop is CAWSVDRLYGYTF. DNA of the CDR3: TGTGCCTGGAGTGTCGACAGGCTCTATGGCTACACCTTC.

The chain uses TRBV7-9 and TRBJ1-4; possibly TRBD1 for D (5 bases). Deletions cut 1 base from V and 2 bases from J, with 8 bases between. Germline CDR1 SEHNR, CDR2 FQNEAQ (reference sequence). The CDR3 loop spans 15 amino acids. CDR3 coding DNA: TGTGCCAGCAGCTTAGACGGACACACTAATGAAAAACTGTTTTTT. It encodes CASSLDGHTNEKLFF.

V is TRBV9 and J is TRBJ1-3; 7 nucleotides align to TRBD1. V shed 0 bases and J 3 bases; nucleotides not matched to a gene: 3. This CDR3 is 15 amino acids long. The V gene's germline CDR1 is SGDLS and CDR2 YYNGEE. CDR3 DNA sequence: TGTGCCAGCAGCGTAGGAGGACAGGTTGGAAACACCATATATTTT. This codes for CASSVGGQVGNTIYF.

The V and J genes are TRBV2 and TRBJ2-7; the match to TRBD2 covers 11 bases. Germline V gene sequence: CDR1 SNHLY, CDR2 FYNNEI. The CDR3 extends over 15 amino acids. The V segment lost 6 bases and the J segment 2 bases; nucleotides outside the gene matches: 6. DNA for the CDR3: TGTGCCAGCAGGCCCACGACTAGCGGGACCTACGAGCAGTACTTC. This codes for CASRPTTSGTYEQYF.

V is TRBV6-1 and J is TRBJ1-6, with TRBD1 identical over 12 bases. CDR3 size: 15 residues. J lost 8 bases, V lost 6 bases, and 5 bases had no gene match. Looked up from germline, CDR1 is MNHNS and CDR2 is SASEGT. The chain's CDR3 is CASSRDRGQDSPLHF. The CDR3 nucleotides are TGTGCCAGCAGCCGGGACAGGGGGCAGGATTCACCCCTCCACTTT.

The chain couples TRBV21-1 to TRBJ2-4; the DNA was not used to check the table's D call, TRBD2. TRBV21-1 is noted as a pseudogene. This CDR3 has 22 residues. The CDR3 loop reads CASSTLTSGSVECGIGKNIQYF. The CDR3 nucleotides are TGTGCCAGCAGCACCCTGACTAGCGGGTCGGTTGAATGTGGGATCGGCAAAAACATTCAGTACTTC.

This chain links TRBV28 with TRBJ2-7; maybe TRBD1 (5 bases). The CDR3 sequence is 12 residues long. CDR1 MDHEN and CDR2 SYDVKM come from the germline V gene. Trimming pared 4 bases from V and 7 bases from J, leaving 11 bases between. This CDR3 reads CASSSGLREQYF. In nucleotides, the CDR3 is TGTGCCAGCAGTTCAGGGTTGAGAGAGCAGTACTTC.

V gene TRBV7-2 combines with J gene TRBJ2-1; D not certain. The CDR3 is 18 residues long. The germline V and J ends were trimmed by 0 bases and 1 base, with 16 bases remaining between them. Germline lookup yields CDR1 SGHTA and CDR2 FQGNSA. In DNA form, the CDR3 reads TGTGCCAGCAGCTTAGCAATATTCGGACGGCCTTCCTACAATGAGCAGTTCTTC. This translates into CASSLAIFGRPSYNEQFF.

V usage is TRBV14 and J usage is TRBJ2-5; 10 bases are shared with TRBD2. The CDR3 totals 16 residues. Germline assignment: CDR1 SGHDN and CDR2 FVKESK. The V and J ends lost 4 bases and 4 bases, in that order; junction bases with no gene match: 9. CDR3 nucleotides: TGTGCCAGCAGCCCCCTAGGAGTAGCGGGAGGAGAGACCCAGTACTTC. It codes for CASSPLGVAGGETQYF.

The rearrangement joins TRBV6-5 to TRBJ2-7, with 10 nucleotides matching TRBD1. Germline loops: CDR1 MNHEY, CDR2 SVGAGI. The CDR3 spans 15 residues. J gave up 3 bases and V 7 bases, and 9 bases lay outside the gene matches. CDR3 loop: CASTAGTGVIYEQYF. In DNA form, the CDR3 reads TGTGCCAGCACCGCCGGGACAGGGGTTATCTACGAGCAGTACTTC.

V usage is TRBV4-2 and J usage is TRBJ1-2, with D possibly matching TRBD1 (5 bases). Trimming cost V 5 bases and J 8 bases, with 15 bases left between them. The CDR3 consists of 13 residues. The germline V gene has CDR1 LGHNA and CDR2 YNFKEQ. The CDR3 spells CASSLGRGYGYTF. DNA of the CDR3: TGTGCCAGCAGCTTGGGGAGGGGTTACGGCTACACCTTC.

V gene TRBV30 combines with J gene TRBJ1-2, with TRBD1 matching over 8 bases. The CDR3 runs to 11 residues. Per germline, CDR1 GTSNPN and CDR2 SVGIG (reference sequence). V was clipped by 2 bases and J by 14 bases; unmatched bases: 7. The CDR3 sequence is CAWSPWTGLTF. CDR3 nucleotides: TGTGCCTGGAGTCCCTGGACAGGGCTTACCTTC.

The chain combines TRBV28 with TRBJ2-3, with D perhaps matching TRBD1 or TRBD2 (5 bases each). This CDR3 is 17 amino acids long. The V end was cut by 4 bases, the J end by 0 bases, with 17 bases between. CDR1 MDHEN and CDR2 SYDVKM come from the germline V gene. The CDR3 loop reads CASSSPVRGASTDTQYF. CDR3 in DNA: TGTGCCAGCAGTTCTCCGGTGAGGGGAGCTAGCACAGATACGCAGTATTTT. Full variable domain (rest looked up from reference TRBV28 and TRBJ2-3): DVKVTQSSRYLVKRTGEKVFLECVQDMDHENMFWYRQDPGLGLRLIYFSYDVKMKEKGDIPEGYSVSREKKERFSLILESASTNQTSMYLCASSSPVRGASTDTQYFGPGTRLTVL.

The chain links TRBV5-1 to TRBJ2-1, with 8 bases fitting TRBD1. This CDR3 is built from 15 residues. V lost 0 bases, J lost 4 bases, and 3 bases stayed unmatched. CDR1 is SGHRS and CDR2 is YFSETQ in the germline V gene. CDR3 loop: CASSLGTGGYNEQFF. DNA for the CDR3: TGCGCCAGCAGCTTGGGTACAGGGGGTTACAATGAGCAGTTCTTC.

This clone was seen just once. The J gene is TRBJ1-1, the V gene TRBV6-1; maybe TRBD1 (5 bases). CDR3 length: 11 amino acids. Germline loops: CDR1 MNHNS, CDR2 SASEGT. The V and J ends lost 6 bases and 6 bases respectively, with 8 bases between them. The CDR3 sequence is CASSRVAEAFF. For the CDR3, the DNA is TGTGCCAGCAGCAGGGTGGCTGAAGCTTTCTTT.

The chain recombines TRBV7-2 with TRBJ2-7; D not resolved. Germline CDR1 reads SGHTA; CDR2 reads FQGNSA. Trimming removed 5 bases from V and 1 base from J, with 15 bases in between. The CDR3 length is 15 residues. CDR3 amino acids: CASSPRPGSSYEQYF. The CDR3 DNA reads as TGTGCCAGCAGCCCCCGGCCAGGATCGTCCTACGAGCAGTACTTC.

The chain uses TRBV28 and TRBJ1-6; D is unclear. This CDR3 is built from 13 residues. CDR1 and CDR2 from the germline V gene are MDHEN and SYDVKM. The V end lost 6 bases, the J end lost 1 base, and 4 bases lay between the germline ends. The chain's CDR3 is CASRVSYNSPLHF. The CDR3 DNA follows: TGTGCCAGCAGAGTTTCCTATAATTCACCCCTCCACTTT.

The V call is TRBV19, the J call TRBJ2-7; perhaps TRBD2 as D (6 bases). The V end was cut by 1 base, the J end by 3 bases, with 10 bases between. Germline loops: CDR1 LNHDA, CDR2 SQIVND (reference sequence). The CDR3 is made up of 14 amino acids. In DNA, the CDR3 is TGTGCCAGTAGTATAGGCCGGCGGGACTACGAGCAGTACTTC. Protein product: CASSIGRRDYEQYF.

V gene TRBV6-6 combines with J gene TRBJ2-5; D uncertain. The V gene's germline CDR1 is MNHNY and CDR2 SVGAGI (reference sequence). V was shortened by 10 bases and J by 2 bases, with 14 bases between the two germline ends. The CDR3 has 13 residues. The CDR3: CATFLGPQETQYF. DNA of the CDR3: TGTGCCACCTTCCTAGGCCCTCAAGAGACCCAGTACTTC.

This rearrangement joins TRBV6-5 to TRBJ2-2; D is unresolved. V shed 5 bases and J shed 5 bases, with 9 bases lying between them. Germline V CDR1 and CDR2: MNHEY, SVGAGI. This CDR3 contains 13 residues. The CDR3: CASSELRTGELFF. The CDR3 DNA reads as TGTGCCAGCAGTGAACTGCGTACCGGGGAGCTGTTTTTT.

The rearrangement joins TRBV7-8 to TRBJ2-1; D uncertain. Germline V lookup: CDR1 SGHVS, CDR2 FQNEAQ. The V and J ends lost 5 bases and 0 bases respectively, with 14 bases between them. This CDR3 has 16 residues. In nucleotides, the CDR3 is TGTGCCAGCAGCCGGAGACCGTTAGTCTCCTACAATGAGCAGTTCTTC. It specifies CASSRRPLVSYNEQFF.

This clone was detected only once. This sequence joins TRBV2 and TRBJ2-1; D uncertain. CDR1 and CDR2 from the germline V gene are SNHLY and FYNNEI. The V end was cut by 6 bases, the J end by 2 bases, with 11 bases between. This CDR3 is 14 amino acids long. CDR3 in DNA: TGTGCCAGCAGGGCACCGAAAACCTACAATGAGCAGTTCTTC. It translates to CASRAPKTYNEQFF.

A few counts support this clone. The chain couples TRBV19 to TRBJ1-5; TRBD1 is a possible D gene (5 bases). Germline V lookup: CDR1 LNHDA, CDR2 SQIVND (reference sequence). The CDR3 totals 13 residues. V shed 3 bases and J shed 6 bases, with 9 bases lying between them. The CDR3 region is CASSMTAGQPQHF. CDR3 nucleotides: TGTGCCAGTAGTATGACAGCTGGTCAGCCCCAGCATTTT. Filled out from reference TRBV19 and TRBJ1-5, the complete variable domain reads DGGITQSPKYLFRKEGQNVTLSCEQNLNHDAMYWYRQDPGQGLRLIYYSQIVNDFQKGDIAEGYSVSREKKESFPLTVTSAQKNPTAFYLCASSMTAGQPQHFGDGTRLSIL.

The V and J genes are TRBV7-2 and TRBJ1-2, with TRBD1 matching over 9 bases. From germline, CDR1 is SGHTA and CDR2 FQGNSA. The CDR3 sequence is 14 residues long. The V and J ends lost 4 bases and 5 bases, in that order; junction bases with no gene match: 5. The CDR3 loop reads CASSYHRGRYGYTF. In nucleotides, the CDR3 is TGTGCCAGCAGCTACCACAGGGGGCGTTATGGCTACACCTTC.

This sequence joins TRBV18 and TRBJ2-5; 8 bases fit TRBD2. CDR1 KGHSH and CDR2 LQKENI come from the germline V gene. The CDR3 spans 13 residues. J gave up 4 bases and V 4 bases, and 2 bases lay outside the gene matches. The CDR3 DNA follows: TGTGCCAGCTCACTAGCGGGACCAGAGACCCAGTACTTC. It specifies CASSLAGPETQYF.

The chain uses TRBV7-2 and TRBJ2-2, with a tentative D call TRBD2 (5 bases). V shed 5 bases and J shed 7 bases, with 14 bases lying between them. Germline values: CDR1 SGHTA, CDR2 FQGNSA. The CDR3 has 14 residues. The CDR3 DNA follows: TGTGCCAGCAGCCCCTACCGGGCGGGCGGGGAGCTGTTTTTT. This translates into CASSPYRAGGELFF.